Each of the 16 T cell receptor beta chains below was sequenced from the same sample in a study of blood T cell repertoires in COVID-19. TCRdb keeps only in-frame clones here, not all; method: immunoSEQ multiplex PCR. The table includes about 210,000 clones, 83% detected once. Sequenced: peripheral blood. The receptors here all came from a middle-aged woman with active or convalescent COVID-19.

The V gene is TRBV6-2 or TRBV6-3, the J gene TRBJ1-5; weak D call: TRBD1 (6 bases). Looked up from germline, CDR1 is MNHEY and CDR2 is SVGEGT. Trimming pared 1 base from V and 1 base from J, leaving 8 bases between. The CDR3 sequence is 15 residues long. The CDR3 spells CASSYLGGSNQPQHF. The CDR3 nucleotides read TGTGCCAGCAGTTACTTAGGGGGAAGCAATCAGCCCCAGCATTTT.

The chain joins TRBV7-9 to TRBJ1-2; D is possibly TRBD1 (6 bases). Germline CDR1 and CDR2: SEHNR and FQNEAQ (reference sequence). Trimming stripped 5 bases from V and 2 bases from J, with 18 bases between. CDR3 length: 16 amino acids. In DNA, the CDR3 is TGTGCCAGCAGCCGAACTTGGGACACCGGAAACTATGGCTACACCTTC. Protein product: CASSRTWDTGNYGYTF.

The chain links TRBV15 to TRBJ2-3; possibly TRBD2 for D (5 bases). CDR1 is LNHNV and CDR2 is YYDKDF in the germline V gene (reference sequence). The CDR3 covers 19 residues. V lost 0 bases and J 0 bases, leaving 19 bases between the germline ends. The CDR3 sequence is CATSRDWGRARGSTDTQYF. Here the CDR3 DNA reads TGTGCCACCAGCAGAGATTGGGGTCGGGCCCGAGGGAGCACAGATACGCAGTATTTT.

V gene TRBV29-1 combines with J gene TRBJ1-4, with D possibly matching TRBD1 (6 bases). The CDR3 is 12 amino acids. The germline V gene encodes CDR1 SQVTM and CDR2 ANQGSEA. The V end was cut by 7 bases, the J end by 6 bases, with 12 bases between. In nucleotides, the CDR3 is TGCAGCGGCGGGGGACAATATGAAAAACTGTTTTTT. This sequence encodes CSGGGQYEKLFF. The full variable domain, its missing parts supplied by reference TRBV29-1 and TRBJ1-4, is SAVISQKPSRDICQRGTSLTIQCQVDSQVTMMFWYRQQPGQSLTLIATANQGSEATYESGFVIDKFPISRPNLTFSTLTVSNMSPEDSSIYLCSGGGQYEKLFFGSGTQLSVL.

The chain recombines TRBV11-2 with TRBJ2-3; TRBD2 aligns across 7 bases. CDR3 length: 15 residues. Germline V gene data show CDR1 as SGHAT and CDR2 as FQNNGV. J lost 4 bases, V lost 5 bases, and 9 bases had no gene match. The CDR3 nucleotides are TGTGCCAGCAGCCTTAACGGGGGGTGGGCAGATACGCAGTATTTT. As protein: CASSLNGGWADTQYF.

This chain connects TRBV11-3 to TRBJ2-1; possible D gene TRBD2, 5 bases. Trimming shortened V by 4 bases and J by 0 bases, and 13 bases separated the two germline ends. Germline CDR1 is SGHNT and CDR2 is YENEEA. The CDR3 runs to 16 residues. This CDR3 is CASSSPDSPSYNEQFF. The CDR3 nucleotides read TGTGCCAGCAGCTCCCCGGACTCCCCCTCCTACAATGAGCAGTTCTTC.

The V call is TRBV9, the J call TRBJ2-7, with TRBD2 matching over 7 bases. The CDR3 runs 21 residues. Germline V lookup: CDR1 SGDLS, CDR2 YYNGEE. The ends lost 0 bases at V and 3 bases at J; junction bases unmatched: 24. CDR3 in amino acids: CASSVVWGSESAGARHYEQYF. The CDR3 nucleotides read TGTGCCAGCAGCGTAGTCTGGGGGTCCGAAAGTGCGGGAGCAAGACACTACGAGCAGTACTTC.

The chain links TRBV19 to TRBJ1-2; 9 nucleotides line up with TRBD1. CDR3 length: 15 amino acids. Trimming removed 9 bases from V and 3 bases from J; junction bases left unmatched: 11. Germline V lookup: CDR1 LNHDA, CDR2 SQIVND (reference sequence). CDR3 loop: CASRVGDRVYYGYTF. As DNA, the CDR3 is TGTGCCAGCAGGGTGGGGGACAGGGTTTACTATGGCTACACCTTC.

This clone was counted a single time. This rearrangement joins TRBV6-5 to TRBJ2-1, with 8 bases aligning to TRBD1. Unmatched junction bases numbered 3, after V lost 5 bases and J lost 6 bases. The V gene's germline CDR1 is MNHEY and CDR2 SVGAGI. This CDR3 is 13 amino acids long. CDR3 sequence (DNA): TGTGCCAGCAGTCACGGACAGGGCAATGAGCAGTTCTTC. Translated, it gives CASSHGQGNEQFF.

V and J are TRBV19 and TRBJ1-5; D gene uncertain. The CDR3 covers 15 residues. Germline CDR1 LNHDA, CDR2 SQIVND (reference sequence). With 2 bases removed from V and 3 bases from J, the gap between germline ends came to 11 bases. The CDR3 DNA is TGTGCCAGTAGTATAAGTGGTAGCGACAATCAGCCCCAGCATTTT. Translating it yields CASSISGSDNQPQHF.

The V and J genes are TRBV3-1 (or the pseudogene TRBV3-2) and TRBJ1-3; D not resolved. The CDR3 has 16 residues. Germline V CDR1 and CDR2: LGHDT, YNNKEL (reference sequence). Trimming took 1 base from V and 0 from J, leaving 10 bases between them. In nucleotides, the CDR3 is TGTGCCAGCAGCCAAGTCTTCGGGAGCTCTGGAAACACCATATATTTT. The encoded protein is CASSQVFGSSGNTIYF.

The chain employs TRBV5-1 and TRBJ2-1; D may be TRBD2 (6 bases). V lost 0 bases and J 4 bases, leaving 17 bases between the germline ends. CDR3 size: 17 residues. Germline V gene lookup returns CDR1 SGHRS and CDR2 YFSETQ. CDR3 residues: CASSLEVSAGRYNEQFF. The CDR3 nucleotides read TGCGCCAGCAGCTTGGAGGTCTCCGCGGGAAGATACAATGAGCAGTTCTTC. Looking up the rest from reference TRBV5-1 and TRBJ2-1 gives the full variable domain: KAGVTQTPRYLIKTRGQQVTLSCSPISGHRSVSWYQQTPGQGLQFLFEYFSETQRNKGNFPGRFSGRQFSNSRSEMNVSTLELGDSALYLCASSLEVSAGRYNEQFFGPGTRLTVL.

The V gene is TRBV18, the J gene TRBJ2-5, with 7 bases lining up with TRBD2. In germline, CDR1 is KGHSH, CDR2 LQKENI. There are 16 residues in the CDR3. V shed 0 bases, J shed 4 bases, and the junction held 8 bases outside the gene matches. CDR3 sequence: CASSPPLAVLRETQYF. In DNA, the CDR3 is TGTGCCAGCTCACCACCTCTAGCGGTCCTGAGAGAGACCCAGTACTTC.

CDR3 sequence: CATTPRGGTNEKLFF. The CDR3 DNA reads as TGTGCCACCACCCCCCGAGGGGGAACTAATGAAAAACTGTTTTTT. The V and J genes are TRBV15 and TRBJ1-4; a possible D gene is TRBD1 (6 bases). Looked up from germline, CDR1 is LNHNV and CDR2 is YYDKDF (reference sequence). The CDR3 runs to 15 residues. V gave up 7 bases and J gave up 1 base, with 13 bases separating them.

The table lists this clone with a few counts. CDR3 nucleotide sequence: TGTGCCAGTAGTATCGTGGGACAGGGGCCGAATTCACCCCTCCACTTT. Translation gives CASSIVGQGPNSPLHF. The chain links TRBV19 to TRBJ1-6, with TRBD1 matching over 10 bases. Germline trimming cut 3 bases from V and 7 bases from J; bases unmatched to any gene: 6. CDR1 and CDR2 (germline): LNHDA, SQIVND (reference sequence). The CDR3 runs to 16 residues.

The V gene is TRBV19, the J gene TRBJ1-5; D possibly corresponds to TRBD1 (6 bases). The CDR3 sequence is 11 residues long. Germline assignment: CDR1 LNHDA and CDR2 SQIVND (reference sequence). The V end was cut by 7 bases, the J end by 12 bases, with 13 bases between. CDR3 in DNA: TGTGCCAGTAAGGGGGGGACGTACCAGCATTTT. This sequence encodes CASKGGTYQHF. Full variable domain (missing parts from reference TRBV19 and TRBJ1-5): DGGITQSPKYLFRKEGQNVTLSCEQNLNHDAMYWYRQDPGQGLRLIYYSQIVNDFQKGDIAEGYSVSREKKESFPLTVTSAQKNPTAFYLCASKGGTYQHFGDGTRLSIL.